Listed below are T cell receptor beta chains from one sample, sequenced in a study of blood T cell repertoires in COVID-19. Profiled with immunoSEQ multiplex PCR; TCRdb holds only in-frame clones, not every one. The data show 80,000 or so clones, about 80% seen once. Sequencing was done on a sample of peripheral blood. These receptors were taken from a middle-aged man with active or convalescent COVID-19. CDR3s include the opening cysteine and the closing phenylalanine or tryptophan. Fields, in order: V gene, clone size, J gene, D gene, CDR3 protein, CDR3 DNA. D genes are given only for firm matches. The size field is filled for only some rows; it gives once, few, many or a size class.

TRBV9	.	TRBJ1-5	.	CASSVGSGLPSNQPQHF	TGTGCCAGCAGCGTAGGGTCTGGGCTCCCTAGCAATCAGCCCCAGCATTTT
TRBV7-8	.	TRBJ2-5	TRBD1	CASGIEAHRGRGETQYF	TGTGCCAGCGGTATCGAGGCGCACAGGGGACGCGGGGAGACCCAGTACTTC
TRBV27	.	TRBJ2-7	TRBD1	CASSWGQGADEQYF	TGTGCCAGCAGCTGGGGACAGGGTGCCGACGAGCAGTACTTC
TRBV7-8	.	TRBJ2-1	.	CASSLEQPPYNEQFF	TGTGCCAGCAGCTTAGAACAGCCTCCCTACAATGAGCAGTTCTTC
TRBV25-1	.	TRBJ2-5	.	CASRGERGGQETQYF	TGTGCCAGCAGAGGCGAGAGGGGGGGTCAAGAGACCCAGTACTTC
TRBV27	.	TRBJ1-2	TRBD1	CASSPRQGRDYTF	TGTGCCAGCAGTCCCCGACAGGGTAGGGACTACACCTTC
TRBV29-1	few	TRBJ2-1	.	CSALKNSDEQFF	TGCAGCGCACTCAAGAACTCCGATGAGCAGTTCTTC
TRBV7-6	.	TRBJ2-5	TRBD2	CASSLMGGGNQETQYF	TGTGCCAGCAGCTTAATGGGCGGGGGGAACCAAGAGACCCAGTACTTC
TRBV5-4	few	TRBJ2-5	TRBD1	CASSLAGTGIQETQYF	TGTGCCAGCAGCTTAGCCGGGACAGGGATTCAAGAGACCCAGTACTTC
TRBV4-2	.	TRBJ2-5	TRBD2	CATSGSGLAVGETQYF	TGTGCCACCTCCGGCTCGGGACTAGCGGTGGGAGAGACCCAGTACTTC
TRBV7-9	.	TRBJ2-3	.	CASSFGGAGTDTQYF	TGTGCCAGCAGCTTTGGGGGGGCAGGGACAGATACGCAGTATTTT
TRBV29-1	.	TRBJ2-5	.	CSADSLGGQETQYF	TGCAGCGCCGACTCCCTGGGAGGCCAAGAGACCCAGTACTTC
TRBV13	.	TRBJ2-1	TRBD2	CASSSLAGGSNEQFF	TGTGCCAGCAGCTCGCTAGCGGGGGGGAGTAATGAGCAGTTCTTC
TRBV5-4	.	TRBJ2-7	.	CASSPRPEYEQYF	TGTGCCAGCAGCCCTCGTCCGGAGTACGAGCAGTACTTC
TRBV7-2	.	TRBJ2-2	.	CASSLMGGRGRSGELFF	TGTGCCAGCAGCTTAATGGGGGGACGTGGTCGGAGCGGGGAGCTGTTTTTT
TRBV2	.	TRBJ2-1	TRBD2	CASSYSLAGAANEQFF	TGTGCCAGCTCCTACTCGCTAGCGGGGGCCGCGAATGAGCAGTTCTTC